A few counts support the clone carrying this TCR beta chain. The CDR3 spans 13 residues. Germline CDR1 reads SGHTA; CDR2 reads FQGNSA. J was trimmed by 6 bases and V by 6 bases; bases with no gene match: 6. The data stem from a study of CD8+ T cells in alopecia areata. RNA was extracted and reverse transcribed into cDNA as the sequencing template. Clones were sequenced by immunoSEQ multiplex PCR, and TCRdb holds only the in-frame ones, with some missing. Of some 170,000 clones detected, roughly 58% appear once; the ten largest clones hold about a sixth. Treatment in this sample: oral pan-JAK inhibitor, 5-10 mg twice daily. Researchers gathered lesional scalp punch biopsies and peripheral blood from patients with alopecia areata.

The TCR was taken from a human donor with alopecia areata. The genes are TRBV7-2 and TRBJ2-3; 7 bases are shared with TRBD2. The specimen was CD4+ T cells sorted from blood, collected between weeks 55 and 65, from a patient treated with tofacitinib. The CDR3 spells CASRRAGRDTQYF. In DNA, the CDR3 is TGTGCCAGCAGAAGAGCGGGGAGGGATACGCAGTATTTT.